The 25 T cell receptor beta chains in this list originate from one sample, sequenced in a study of blood T cell repertoires in COVID-19. Sequenced by immunoSEQ multiplex PCR; TCRdb stores in-frame clones only, minus some. In the table there are fewer than 200,000 clones, around 78% of which are singletons. Sequenced material: PBMCs or T cells enriched from blood (not recorded which). The receptors originated from a woman in her fifties or sixties who had recovered from COVID-19.

The rearrangement joins TRBV18 to TRBJ1-1; 8 bases map to TRBD1. Germline-derived CDR1 and CDR2 are KGHSH and LQKENI. The V segment lost 2 bases and the J segment 1 base; nucleotides outside the gene matches: 6. The CDR3 totals 16 residues. The CDR3 here is CASSPNAGTGNTEAFF. CDR3 nucleotide sequence: TGTGCCAGCTCACCAAACGCCGGGACAGGGAACACTGAAGCTTTCTTT.

V is TRBV5-1 and J is TRBJ2-1; 9 bases are a match to TRBD1. This CDR3 is 17 amino acids long. Unmatched junction bases numbered 12, after V lost 1 base and J lost 7 bases. CDR1 is SGHRS and CDR2 is YFSETQ in the germline V gene. CDR3 in amino acids: CASSLSIGTGQRNEQFF. The CDR3 DNA reads as TGCGCCAGCAGCTTGTCGATTGGGACAGGGCAGAGGAATGAGCAGTTCTTC.

The genes are TRBV2 and TRBJ1-3, with 7 bases that match TRBD1. Germline loops: CDR1 SNHLY, CDR2 FYNNEI. V trimming: 5 bases; J trimming: 3 bases; junction bases outside the gene matches: 4. This CDR3 spans 14 amino acids. CDR3: CASSPGQIGNTIYF. CDR3 bases: TGTGCCAGCAGTCCGGGACAGATTGGAAACACCATATATTTT.

The chain carries TRBV2 and TRBJ2-7, with 7 bases fitting TRBD1. The CDR3 is made up of 14 amino acids. From germline, CDR1 is SNHLY and CDR2 FYNNEI. V shed 3 bases and J 8 bases; nucleotides not matched to a gene: 10. The CDR3 spells CASSEGDREWQQYV. The CDR3 bases are TGTGCCAGCAGTGAGGGTGACAGGGAATGGCAGCAGTACGTC.

The CDR3 loop is CASRLGTGVLNTEAFF. The CDR3, as DNA: TGTGCCAGCAGACTCGGGACAGGGGTACTGAACACTGAAGCTTTCTTT. The V call is TRBV2, the J call TRBJ1-1, with 10 positions matching TRBD1. This CDR3 spans 16 amino acids. CDR1 is SNHLY, CDR2 FYNNEI, per germline. V lost 6 bases to trimming and J lost 0 bases; unmatched junction nucleotides: 7. Based on the CDR3 plus reference TRBV2 and TRBJ1-1, the full variable domain is EPEVTQTPSHQVTQMGQEVILRCVPISNHLYFYWYRQILGQKVEFLVSFYNNEISEKSEIFDDQFSVERPDGSNFTLKIRSTKLEDSAMYFCASRLGTGVLNTEAFFGQGTRLTVV.

Only a few counts were recorded for this clone. The sample contains more than one DNA sequence encoding this CDR3. This rearrangement joins TRBV27 to TRBJ1-6; TRBD1 agrees at 8 bases. This CDR3 spans 14 amino acids. V lost 5 bases and J lost 9; bases outside the gene matches: 6. CDR1 is MNHEY, CDR2 SMNVEV, per germline (reference sequence). CDR3 loop: CASSRGQGGSPLHF. The CDR3 DNA is TGTGCCAGCAGTAGAGGACAGGGAGGTTCACCCCTCCACTTT.

J is TRBJ2-3 and V is TRBV9; TRBD1 matches 7 bases. This CDR3 is built from 14 residues. V shed 2 bases and J 4 bases; nucleotides not matched to a gene: 4. Germline V gives CDR1 SGDLS, CDR2 YYNGEE. The CDR3 nucleotides read TGTGCCAGCAGCGTGGGGACAGCTGCAGATACGCAGTATTTT. Its translation is CASSVGTAADTQYF.

This chain joins TRBV5-4 and TRBJ1-2, with 7 bases fitting TRBD1. This CDR3 has 13 amino acids. The J segment lost 6 bases and the V segment lost 5 bases, leaving 7 bases of the junction unmatched. Germline V gives CDR1 SGHNT, CDR2 YYREEE (reference sequence). The DNA of the CDR3 is TGTGCCAGCAGGCTGCAGGGGGAGGATGGCTACACCTTC. Residues: CASRLQGEDGYTF.

This sequence joins TRBV5-1 and TRBJ1-1; 8 nucleotides align to TRBD1. The CDR3 runs 13 residues. Unmatched junction bases numbered 6, after V lost 4 bases and J lost 7 bases. The germline gives CDR1 SGHRS, CDR2 YFSETQ. CDR3 region: CASSHGQGDEAFF. The CDR3 DNA reads TGCGCCAGCAGCCACGGACAGGGCGATGAAGCTTTCTTT.

The V call is TRBV30, the J call TRBJ1-3; D gene uncertain. Trimming cost V 0 bases and J 4 bases, with 7 bases left between them. The CDR3 length is 13 residues. Germline V gene lookup returns CDR1 GTSNPN and CDR2 SVGIG (reference sequence). The CDR3 reads CAWSVSSGNTIYF. DNA of the CDR3: TGTGCCTGGAGTGTTTCCTCGGGAAACACCATATATTTT. Drawing the rest from reference TRBV30 and TRBJ1-3, the complete variable domain is SQTIHQWPATLVQPVGSPLSLECTVEGTSNPNLYWYRQAAGRGLQLLFYSVGIGQISSEVPQNLSASRPQDRQFILSSKKLLLSDSGFYLCAWSVSSGNTIYFGEGSWLTVV.

The chain recombines TRBV6-5 with TRBJ1-4; 9 bases fit TRBD1. CDR3 length: 14 residues. Germline V lookup: CDR1 MNHEY, CDR2 SVGAGI. Trimming took 8 bases from V and 7 from J; bases not matched to a gene: 8. The CDR3 here is CASSPGQGPEKLFF. In DNA, the CDR3 is TGTGCCAGCTCTCCGGGACAGGGACCTGAAAAACTGTTTTTT.

The chain carries TRBV11-2 and TRBJ2-1; 7 bases align to TRBD1. The CDR3 runs 17 residues. Germline V gene data show CDR1 as SGHAT and CDR2 as FQNNGV. V shed 1 base, J shed 8 bases, and the junction held 14 bases outside the gene matches. For the CDR3, the DNA is TGTGCCAGCAGCTTAGTCACCGGCCAGGGGGTTGGTCATGAGCAGTTCTTC. Its translation is CASSLVTGQGVGHEQFF.

The chain uses TRBV6-2 or TRBV6-3 and TRBJ2-2; D is possibly TRBD1 (5 bases). The CDR3 runs 14 residues. In germline, CDR1 is MNHEY, CDR2 SVGEGT. Trimming stripped 3 bases from V and 6 bases from J, with 11 bases between. CDR3 nucleotide sequence: TGTGCCAGCAGTTATTCAGGGCTCTCCGGGGAGCTGTTTTTT. Its translation: CASSYSGLSGELFF.

V is TRBV28 and J is TRBJ1-2; TRBD1 matches 7 bases. The CDR3 contains 14 residues. Germline CDR1 reads MDHEN; CDR2 reads SYDVKM. The CDR3 DNA reads as TGTGCTATCTATCTAACGGGACAGACTTATGGCTACACCTTC. This sequence encodes CAIYLTGQTYGYTF.

This clone was seen a few times. CDR3 amino acids: CAWNLVRETEAFF. DNA of the CDR3: TGTGCCTGGAATTTGGTTAGGGAGACTGAAGCTTTCTTT. This chain uses TRBV30 with TRBJ1-1; no firm D call. V lost 4 bases and J lost 5, with 14 bases in between. This CDR3 has 13 residues. The germline CDR1 and CDR2 sequences are GTSNPN and SVGIG (reference sequence).

This chain joins TRBV13 and TRBJ2-5; 13 bases line up with TRBD2. The V gene's germline CDR1 is PRHDT and CDR2 FYEKMQ (reference sequence). Trimming cost V 3 bases and J 1 base; bases outside gene matches: 5. The CDR3 spans 17 residues. The CDR3 sequence: CASSFRTSGGPQETQYF. The CDR3, as DNA: TGTGCCAGCAGCTTCAGGACTAGCGGGGGTCCCCAAGAGACCCAGTACTTC.

The CDR3 loop reads CAISEGRANTEAFF. CDR3 sequence (DNA): TGTGCCATCAGTGAAGGCAGGGCCAACACTGAAGCTTTCTTT. The rearrangement joins TRBV10-3 to TRBJ1-1; D is perhaps TRBD1 (5 bases). The CDR3 has 14 residues. Germline V gives CDR1 ENHRY, CDR2 SYGVKD. Trimming removed 3 bases from V and 2 bases from J, with 10 bases in between.

The V call is TRBV19, the J call TRBJ2-1; TRBD2 aligns across 8 bases. This CDR3 region has 13 residues. V lost 5 bases and J lost 12; bases outside the gene matches: 9. Germline CDR1 reads LNHDA; CDR2 reads SQIVND (reference sequence). The CDR3 region is CASSSTPSGRQFF. The DNA of the CDR3 is TGTGCCAGTAGTTCCACGCCCAGCGGGAGGCAGTTCTTC.

CDR3 amino acids: CASSQGTHTGELFF. The CDR3, as DNA: TGTGCCAGCAGCCAGGGGACCCACACCGGGGAGCTGTTTTTT. The chain uses TRBV7-2 and TRBJ2-2, with a possible D match to TRBD1 (6 bases). Germline loops: CDR1 SGHTA, CDR2 FQGNSA. The CDR3 loop spans 14 amino acids. V lost 5 bases, J lost 3 bases, and 10 bases lay in between.

V and J are TRBV6-6 and TRBJ2-7, with D unresolved. Trimming took off 2 bases at V and 3 bases at J, with 11 bases between the two ends. CDR1 and CDR2 from the germline V gene are MNHNY and SVGAGI (reference sequence). There are 14 residues in the CDR3. The CDR3 reads CASSYGGFDYEQYV. Written as DNA, the CDR3 is TGTGCCAGCAGTTACGGCGGCTTTGACTACGAGCAGTACGTC.

The gene calls are TRBV28 and TRBJ1-2; TRBD1 might be the D (6 bases). Trimming stripped 8 bases from V and 8 bases from J, with 15 bases between. This CDR3 region has 12 residues. Germline V CDR1 and CDR2: MDHEN, SYDVKM. The CDR3 sequence is CASLWPGDGYTF. The CDR3 DNA is TGTGCCAGCCTTTGGCCAGGGGACGGCTACACCTTC.

This clone came up once. The chain employs TRBV5-1 and TRBJ2-1, with 9 bases identical to TRBD2. The CDR3 totals 16 residues. V gave up 0 bases and J gave up 8 bases; unmatched junction bases: 9. CDR1 is SGHRS and CDR2 is YFSETQ in the germline V gene. CDR3 DNA: TGCGCCAGCAGCTTGGTCCCAGCGGGAGGTGAGGATGAGCAGTTCTTC. Protein: CASSLVPAGGEDEQFF.

The rearrangement links TRBV27 to TRBJ2-1, with D tentatively TRBD1 (6 bases). This CDR3 comprises 15 residues. CDR1 and CDR2 from the germline V gene are MNHEY and SMNVEV (reference sequence). With 5 bases removed from V and 0 bases from J, the gap between germline ends came to 11 bases. CDR3 loop: CASSPGTRSYNEQFF. DNA of the CDR3: TGTGCCAGCAGTCCCGGGACACGCTCCTACAATGAGCAGTTCTTC.

The chain links TRBV5-6 to TRBJ1-4; 7 nucleotides agree with TRBD1. Germline V gives CDR1 SGHDT, CDR2 YYEEEE. The trim removed 4 bases at V and 1 base at J, leaving 13 bases unmatched. CDR3 length: 18 amino acids. For the CDR3, the DNA is TGTGCCAGCAGCAGATCCGACAGGGTTTATTTAACTAATGAAAAACTGTTTTTT. This sequence encodes CASSRSDRVYLTNEKLFF.

The chain joins TRBV7-2 to TRBJ1-3; maybe TRBD1 (6 bases). The CDR3 is 16 amino acids. The germline V and J ends were trimmed by 3 bases and 0 bases, with 12 bases remaining between them. The germline gives CDR1 SGHTA, CDR2 FQGNSA. DNA for the CDR3: TGTGCCAGCAGCTTTATGGGGGCGCCCTCTGGAAACACCATATATTTT. Its protein product is CASSFMGAPSGNTIYF. The whole variable domain, remainder taken from reference TRBV7-2 and TRBJ1-3, is GAGVSQSPSNKVTEKGKDVELRCDPISGHTALYWYRQSLGQGLEFLIYFQGNSAPDKSGLPSDRFSAERTGGSVSTLTIQRTQQEDSAVYLCASSFMGAPSGNTIYFGEGSWLTVV.